This TCR beta chain was captured by sequencing in a study of T cells in Graves' hyperthyroidism and ophthalmopathy. The wider study: It was at initial diagnosis, before any treatment, that peripheral blood was collected. Study findings and constraints: Model predictions of ophthalmopathy came a median around 7.1 months before onset.

The PBMCs had their origin in less than 13 ml of fresh peripheral blood. CDR1 MNHEY and CDR2 SVGEGT come from the germline V gene. The CDR3 is 11 residues long. The investigators amplified TCR beta CDR3 regions from RNA transcripts. HTBI primers drove first-round RT-PCR of the TCR CDR3. Each CDR3 protein is one row after TCRdb ran MiXCR on the multiplex PCR reads. Altogether 130,000 to 150,000 distinct CDR3 sequences are present, approximately 20% being singletons, with the ten largest covering more than 60%. As for this clonotype: Antigen specificity is unknown.

Sequences were obtained from blood. This clonotype originated in a woman in her forties or fifties with Graves' hyperthyroidism that later progressed to Graves' ophthalmopathy. This chain joins TRBV6-2 or TRBV6-3 and TRBJ2-1, with a tentative D call TRBD1 (6 bases). CDR3 in amino acids: CTTQGYDEQFF. CDR3 DNA: TGTACAACGCAGGGGTACGATGAGCAGTTCTTC.